This TCR beta chain is from a study of blood T cell repertoires in COVID-19. Study details: The United States, Italy and Spain were the sources of the acute and convalescent COVID-19 samples. Sample material is recorded as cDNA or gDNA derived from T cells, B-cell-depleted T cells, or PBMCs.

As processed by the authors: For nucleated cells, counts were estimated from reference gene primer amplification. The repertoire was sequenced with immunoSEQ multiplex PCR; TCRdb's copy has only in-frame clones and lacks some. The V and J calls and clone size were taken over from that table, and D and trimming were inferred from the DNA. This sample has about 220,000 clones, with approximately 80% found just once. Germline assignment: CDR1 SGDLS and CDR2 YYNGEE. The CDR3 runs to 14 residues. Losses at the gene ends were 3 bases for V and 5 bases for J; bases not matched to a gene: 8. The gene calls are TRBV9 and TRBJ2-7, with 7 bases identical to TRBD1. This clonotype was sampled from a woman aged 60 to 75 who had recovered from COVID-19. The sample was peripheral blood. The DNA for the CDR3 is TGTGCCAGCAGCGCCGGGACAGATGGCGACGAGCAGTACTTC. Protein product: CASSAGTDGDEQYF.